These 25 T cell receptor beta chains share one sample of origin, sequenced in a study of beta chain features in type 1 diabetes. The whole isolated RNA underwent reverse transcription, so sequencing captured expressed TCRB transcripts. Profiling relied on immunoSEQ multiplex PCR, and the TCRdb table lists in-frame clones only, not all of them. Of a few hundred thousand clones in the sample, 13% to 15% were seen once. The sample taken for sequencing was central memory CD4+ T cells from blood. The receptors shown here come from a man aged 25-45 years in good health.

This clone has more than one count but fewer than ten. The V and J genes are TRBV6-5 and TRBJ2-1, with TRBD1 matching over 7 bases. Germline values: CDR1 MNHEY, CDR2 SVGAGI. This CDR3 spans 15 amino acids. V shed 5 bases, J shed 3 bases, and the junction held 7 bases outside the gene matches. The CDR3 protein is CASSRSQGNYNEQFF. Here the CDR3 DNA reads TGTGCCAGCAGTCGATCACAGGGGAACTACAATGAGCAGTTCTTC.

V usage is TRBV6-1 and J usage is TRBJ2-4; D gene uncertain. The CDR3 consists of 13 residues. Trimming took off 2 bases at V and 11 bases at J, with 13 bases between the two ends. Looked up from germline, CDR1 is MNHNS and CDR2 is SASEGT. CDR3 amino acids: CASSENQAALQYF. DNA for the CDR3: TGTGCCAGCAGTGAAAATCAGGCTGCCCTTCAGTACTTC.

The chain couples TRBV4-2 to TRBJ2-4; D is undetermined. V was cut by 1 base and J by 1 base, with 8 bases left in between. Germline CDR1 reads LGHNA; CDR2 reads YNFKEQ. The CDR3 contains 15 residues. This CDR3 is CASSQVQKAKNIQYF. In DNA form, the CDR3 reads TGTGCCAGCAGCCAAGTCCAGAAGGCCAAAAACATTCAGTACTTC.

This clone was seen more than once but under ten times. The chain employs TRBV5-8 and TRBJ1-1; D is uncertain. Trimming left V 0 bases short and J 3 bases short, with 6 bases between. The CDR3 has 13 amino acids. Per germline, CDR1 SGHTS and CDR2 YDEGEE. DNA for the CDR3: TGTGCCAGCAGCTTGGGGGTGGACACTGAAGCTTTCTTT. Amino acids: CASSLGVDTEAFF.

The chain combines TRBV7-2 with TRBJ2-7, with D possibly TRBD1 on 5 matching bases. The germline V gene encodes CDR1 SGHTA and CDR2 FQGNSA. Deletions cut 5 bases from V and 3 bases from J, with 17 bases between. The CDR3 sequence is 15 residues long. CDR3 nucleotides: TGTGCCAGCAGCCCAAGACAGCTCCACCTCTACGAGCAGTACTTC. This gives the protein CASSPRQLHLYEQYF.

The CDR3 coding sequence is TGTGCCAGCAGGCGACAGGGGGCGAAGGGTGAGACCCAGTACTTC. Protein product: CASRRQGAKGETQYF. The rearrangement uses TRBV27 and TRBJ2-5; 10 nucleotides agree with TRBD1. The CDR3 is made up of 15 amino acids. J gave up 5 bases and V 6 bases, and 9 bases lay outside the gene matches. CDR1 is MNHEY and CDR2 is SMNVEV in the germline V gene (reference sequence).

The chain combines TRBV2 with TRBJ1-2, with 11 bases fitting TRBD1. V was pared by 4 bases and J by 4 bases, with 5 bases of the junction left unmatched. The V gene's germline CDR1 is SNHLY and CDR2 FYNNEI. The CDR3 is made up of 15 amino acids. The CDR3 sequence: CASSGGTGGFYGYTF. The CDR3 DNA reads TGTGCCAGCAGTGGAGGGACAGGGGGGTTCTATGGCTACACCTTC.

The chain carries TRBV18 and TRBJ2-6; no reliable D call. Trimming took 2 bases from V and 0 from J, leaving 5 bases between them. The CDR3 consists of 15 residues. Germline values: CDR1 KGHSH, CDR2 LQKENI. In nucleotides, the CDR3 is TGTGCCAGCTCACCATCTACCTCTGGGGCCAACGTCCTGACTTTC. It specifies CASSPSTSGANVLTF. Variable domain in full (rest from reference TRBV18 and TRBJ2-6): NAGVMQNPRHLVRRRGQEARLRCSPMKGHSHVYWYRQLPEEGLKFMVYLQKENIIDESGMPKERFSAEFPKEGPSILRIQQVVRGDSAAYFCASSPSTSGANVLTFGAGSRLTVL.

This clone occurred many times. The chain has TRBV29-1 and TRBJ2-2; 7 nucleotides match TRBD2. The ends lost 8 bases at V and 6 bases at J; junction bases unmatched: 21. The CDR3 has 17 amino acids. Germline V gene lookup returns CDR1 SQVTM and CDR2 ANQGSEA. CDR3 sequence (DNA): TGCAGCCGACCCATGGGGGGGAGGACGCTTAAAGCCGGGGAGCTGTTTTTT. Its translation: CSRPMGGRTLKAGELFF.

This clone showed up just a few times. An end of the junction differs from the germline gene, which may be a read error. The J gene is TRBJ2-5, the V gene TRBV11-2, with a weak D call TRBD1 (6 bases). The CDR3 spans 10 residues. Germline V gene lookup returns CDR1 SGHAT and CDR2 FQNNGV. The CDR3 DNA reads TGCGCCAGCAGGGGAGAGACCCAGTACTTC. It is translated as CASRGETQYF.

V and J are TRBV9 and TRBJ1-2; no clear D. The germline V gene encodes CDR1 SGDLS and CDR2 YYNGEE. This CDR3 region has 12 residues. Trimming pared 0 bases from V and 8 bases from J, leaving 8 bases between. The CDR3 loop reads CASSVEDRGYTF. DNA for the CDR3: TGTGCCAGCAGCGTAGAGGATAGGGGCTACACCTTC.

This clone came up a few times. The chain employs TRBV13 and TRBJ1-2, with D unclear. Germline CDR1 reads PRHDT; CDR2 reads FYEKMQ (reference sequence). V lost 5 bases and J lost 5, with 15 bases in between. This CDR3 has 14 amino acids. The CDR3 here is CASSPPLEEYGYTF. In DNA form, the CDR3 reads TGTGCCAGCAGCCCCCCCCTGGAGGAATATGGCTACACCTTC.

Worth noting for this clone: Other nucleotide sequences from this sample produce the same CDR3. The V and J genes are TRBV6-5 and TRBJ1-5; maybe TRBD1 (5 bases). CDR3 length: 13 amino acids. V shed 3 bases and J shed 7 bases, with 10 bases lying between them. CDR1 MNHEY and CDR2 SVGAGI come from the germline V gene. The chain's CDR3 is CASSYGGTQPQHF. For the CDR3, the DNA is TGTGCCAGCAGTTATGGGGGGACCCAGCCCCAGCATTTT.

The table lists this clone with a few counts. The chain recombines TRBV5-1 with TRBJ1-6; TRBD1 aligns across 7 bases. The CDR3 totals 17 residues. J gave up 1 base and V 5 bases, and 9 bases lay outside the gene matches. Germline assignment: CDR1 SGHRS and CDR2 YFSETQ. The CDR3, as DNA: TGCGCCAGCAGGGGTGCCGAGACAGGGTCCTATAATTCACCCCTCCACTTT. Protein: CASRGAETGSYNSPLHF.

As concerns this clone: Other DNA sequences within the sample encode an identical CDR3. The chain links TRBV11-3 to TRBJ1-1; a weak D match, TRBD1 (5 bases). The V gene lost 6 bases and the J gene lost 0 bases, with 11 bases spanning the gap. Germline assignment: CDR1 SGHNT and CDR2 YENEEA. The CDR3 length is 14 residues. The CDR3 is CASSSGTVNTEAFF. DNA of the CDR3: TGTGCCAGCAGTTCAGGGACGGTGAACACTGAAGCTTTCTTT.

This clone was observed a handful of times. The rearrangement uses TRBV7-7 and TRBJ2-5; tentatively, D is TRBD1 (6 bases). The V end lost 5 bases, the J end lost 7 bases, and 23 bases lay between the germline ends. Germline CDR1 reads SSHAT; CDR2 reads FNYEAQ (reference sequence). The CDR3 contains 16 residues. The CDR3 DNA reads TGTGCCAGCAGCCAGTCGGGGTCGAGCCACAGGGCGACCCAGTACTTC. This gives the protein CASSQSGSSHRATQYF.

Only a few counts were recorded for this clone. The chain joins TRBV5-4 to TRBJ2-3, with TRBD2 matching over 9 bases. This CDR3 comprises 16 residues. V was clipped by 4 bases and J by 4 bases; unmatched bases: 10. CDR1 and CDR2 from the germline V gene are SGHNT and YYREEE (reference sequence). The CDR3 reads CASSAVIAGGPDTQYF. The CDR3, as DNA: TGTGCCAGCAGCGCGGTTATTGCGGGAGGGCCAGATACGCAGTATTTT.

CDR3 bases: TGTGCCAGCAGCTCCAGCGGAGGGTTAGAGACCCAGTACTTC. It codes for CASSSSGGLETQYF. The chain recombines TRBV11-1 with TRBJ2-5; D is possibly TRBD2 (6 bases). The V gene's germline CDR1 is SGHAT and CDR2 FQDESV (reference sequence). The CDR3 runs to 14 residues. V was shortened by 4 bases and J by 4 bases, with 13 bases between the two germline ends.

The gene calls are TRBV30 and TRBJ2-1, with TRBD2 matching over 10 bases. This CDR3 has 17 amino acids. The junction had 18 bases not matched to a gene; V was cut back by 5 bases and J by 8 bases. From germline, CDR1 is GTSNPN and CDR2 SVGIG (reference sequence). The CDR3 coding sequence is TGTGCCTGGTTTAGGGGCCGCGGGCTAGCGGGAGTCTATGAGCAGTTCTTC. This encodes CAWFRGRGLAGVYEQFF.

This clone was found a few times. It is unclear where the CDR3 begins or ends on the DNA, so no DNA is shown, and the CDR3 is as TCRdb lists it. V usage is TRBV13 and J usage is TRBJ2-2. A total of 15 residues make up the CDR3, ends included. Germline V gene data show CDR1 as PRHDT and CDR2 as FYEKMQ (reference sequence). The CDR3 loop reads CASSSGPANTGELFF.

The chain joins TRBV5-5 to TRBJ1-5, with TRBD1 matching 9 bases. Germline CDR1 reads SGHKS; CDR2 reads YYEKEE (reference sequence). This CDR3 contains 16 residues. V was clipped by 2 bases and J by 3 bases; unmatched bases: 6. DNA of the CDR3: TGTGCCAGCAGCTTAGGAACAGGGGGCTACAATCAGCCCCAGCATTTT. Protein: CASSLGTGGYNQPQHF.

This clone was seen a few times. The V gene is TRBV6-1, the J gene TRBJ2-7; D tentatively fits TRBD1 or TRBD2 (5 bases each). The ends were cut back, 3 bases at V and 0 bases at J, with 18 bases in the middle. This CDR3 spans 17 amino acids. Germline V gene lookup returns CDR1 MNHNS and CDR2 SASEGT. The CDR3 protein is CASSERGEGISSYEQYV. The CDR3 DNA sequence: TGTGCCAGCAGTGAGAGGGGTGAGGGGATCAGCTCCTACGAGCAGTACGTC.

The rearrangement joins TRBV4-1 to TRBJ2-1, with D uncertain. The CDR3 is 14 amino acids. The ends were cut back, 4 bases at V and 9 bases at J, with 16 bases in the middle. Germline V gene data show CDR1 as MGHRA and CDR2 as YSYEKL. The CDR3 DNA reads as TGCGCCAGCAGCCGTGACTGGTCGTTTGGTGAGCAGTTCTTC. It encodes CASSRDWSFGEQFF.

CDR3 nucleotides: TGTGCCAGCAGCGTAGAGGGACAGAGTAGCACTGAAGCTTTCTTT. This gives the protein CASSVEGQSSTEAFF. The V call is TRBV9, the J call TRBJ1-1; 7 bases agree with TRBD1. With 0 bases clipped from V and 4 bases from J, the junction kept 6 bases outside the gene matches. CDR3 size: 15 residues. CDR1 and CDR2 from the germline V gene are SGDLS and YYNGEE.

The chain joins TRBV4-1 to TRBJ2-2; 7 bases match TRBD1. V shed 3 bases, J shed 0 bases, and the junction held 7 bases outside the gene matches. Germline V lookup: CDR1 MGHRA, CDR2 YSYEKL. The CDR3 is 17 residues long. This CDR3 reads CASSHATGPANTGELFF. Here the CDR3 DNA reads TGCGCCAGCAGCCACGCGACAGGGCCCGCGAACACCGGGGAGCTGTTTTTT.